What follows is one TCR beta chain and its context. As yet, its antigen is unknown. The CDR3 extends over 18 amino acids. Data came from immunoSEQ multiplex PCR; TCRdb stores just in-frame clones and leaves some out. The repertoire has about 41,000 clones, nearly 97% of them found once; the top ten carry 0.85% to 1%. This entry belongs to a study of T cell clonotyping in hematopoietic cell transplantation. The study's findings and limits: Few recipient clonotypes overlapped donors; over 95% were de novo at given depth. Pathologically expanded recipient clonotypes increased progressively from day 30 to day 180 as diversity fell.

The chain is built from TRBV1 and TRBJ2-5; TRBD2 was called by the table and not checked on the DNA. TRBV1 is designated a pseudogene. The sequence was collected from a man aged 25-40 years in good health. Some clones in this sample may be carry-over from other donors' samples. Sample: peripheral blood mononuclear cells. The CDR3 region is CTSSHIGLAGVLQETQYF. Written as DNA, the CDR3 is TGCACCAGCAGCCATATTGGACTAGCGGGAGTGTTGCAAGAGACCCAGTACTTC.